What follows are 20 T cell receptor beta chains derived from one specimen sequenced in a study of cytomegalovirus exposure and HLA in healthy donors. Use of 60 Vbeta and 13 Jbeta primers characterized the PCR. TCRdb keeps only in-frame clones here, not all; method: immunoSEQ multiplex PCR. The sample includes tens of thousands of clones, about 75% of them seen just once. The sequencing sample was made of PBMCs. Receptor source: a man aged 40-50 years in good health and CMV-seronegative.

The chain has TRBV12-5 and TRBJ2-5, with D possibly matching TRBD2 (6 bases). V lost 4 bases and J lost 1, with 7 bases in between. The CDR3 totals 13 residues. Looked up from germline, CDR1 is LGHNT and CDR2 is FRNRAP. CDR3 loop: CASGSTSQETQYF. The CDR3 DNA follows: TGTGCTAGTGGTTCGACTAGCCAAGAGACCCAGTACTTC.

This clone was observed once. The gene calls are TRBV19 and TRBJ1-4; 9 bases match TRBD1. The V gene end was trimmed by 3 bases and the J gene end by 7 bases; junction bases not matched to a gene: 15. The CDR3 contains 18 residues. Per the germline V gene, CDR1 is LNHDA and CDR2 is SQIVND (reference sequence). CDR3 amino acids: CASSIRRDRVDWSEKLFF. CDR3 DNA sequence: TGTGCCAGTAGTATTCGCCGGGACAGGGTGGATTGGAGTGAAAAACTGTTTTTT.

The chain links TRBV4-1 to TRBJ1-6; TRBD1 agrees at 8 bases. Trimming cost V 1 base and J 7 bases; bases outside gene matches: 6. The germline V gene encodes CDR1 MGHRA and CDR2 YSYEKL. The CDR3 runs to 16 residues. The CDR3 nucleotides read TGCGCCAGCAGCCAAGTATCACAGGGGGACAATTCACCCCTCCACTTT. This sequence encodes CASSQVSQGDNSPLHF.

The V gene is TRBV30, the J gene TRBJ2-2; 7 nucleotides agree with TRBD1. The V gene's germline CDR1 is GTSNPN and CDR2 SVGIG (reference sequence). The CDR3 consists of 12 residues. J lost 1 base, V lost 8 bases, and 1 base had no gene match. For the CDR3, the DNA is TGTGCCCGGGACAGGAACACCGGGGAGCTGTTTTTT. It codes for CARDRNTGELFF.

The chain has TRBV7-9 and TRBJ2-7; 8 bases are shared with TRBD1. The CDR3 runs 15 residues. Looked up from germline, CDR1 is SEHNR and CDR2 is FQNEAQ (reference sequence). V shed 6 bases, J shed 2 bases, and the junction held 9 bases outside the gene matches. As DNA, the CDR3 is TGTGCCAGCAGTAAAATCCGGGACAGGACCTACGAGCAGTACTTC. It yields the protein CASSKIRDRTYEQYF.

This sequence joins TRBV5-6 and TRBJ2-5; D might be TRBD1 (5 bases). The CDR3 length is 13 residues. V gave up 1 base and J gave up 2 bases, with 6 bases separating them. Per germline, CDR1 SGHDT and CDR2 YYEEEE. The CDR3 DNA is TGTGCCAGCAGCTTGCAGGGACAAGAGACCCAGTACTTC. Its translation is CASSLQGQETQYF.

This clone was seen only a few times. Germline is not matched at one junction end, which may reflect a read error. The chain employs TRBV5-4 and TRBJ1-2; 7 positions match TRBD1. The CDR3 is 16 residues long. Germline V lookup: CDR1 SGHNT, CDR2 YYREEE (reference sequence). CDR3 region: CASSLAWDRLNYGYSF. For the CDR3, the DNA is TGTGCCAGCAGCTTGGCCTGGGACAGACTTAACTATGGCTACTCCTTC.

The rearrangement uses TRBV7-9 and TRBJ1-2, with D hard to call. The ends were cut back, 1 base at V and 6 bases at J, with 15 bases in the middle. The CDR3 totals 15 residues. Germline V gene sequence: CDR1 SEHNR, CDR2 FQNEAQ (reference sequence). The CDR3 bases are TGTGCCAGCAGCTTAGGCGCTCGCCTAGGCGATGGCTACACCTTC. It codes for CASSLGARLGDGYTF. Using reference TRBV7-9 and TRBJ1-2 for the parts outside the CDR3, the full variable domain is DTGVSQNPRHKITKRGQNVTFRCDPISEHNRLYWYRQTLGQGPEFLTYFQNEAQLEKSRLLSDRFSAERPKGSFSTLEIQRTEQGDSAMYLCASSLGARLGDGYTFGSGTRLTVV.

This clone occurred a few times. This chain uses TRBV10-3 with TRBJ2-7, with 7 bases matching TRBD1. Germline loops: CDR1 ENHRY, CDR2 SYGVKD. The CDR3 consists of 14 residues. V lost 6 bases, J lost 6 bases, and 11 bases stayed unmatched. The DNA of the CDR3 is TGTGCCATCAGCGAGGGCCTCCCAGGGGGCGAGCAGTACTTC. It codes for CAISEGLPGGEQYF.

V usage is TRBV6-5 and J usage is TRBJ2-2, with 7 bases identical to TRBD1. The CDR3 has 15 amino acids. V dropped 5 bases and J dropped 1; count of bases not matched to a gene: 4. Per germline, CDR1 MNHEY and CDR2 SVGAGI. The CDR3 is CASSPTGLNTGELFF. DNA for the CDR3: TGTGCCAGCAGTCCGACAGGGTTGAACACCGGGGAGCTGTTTTTT.

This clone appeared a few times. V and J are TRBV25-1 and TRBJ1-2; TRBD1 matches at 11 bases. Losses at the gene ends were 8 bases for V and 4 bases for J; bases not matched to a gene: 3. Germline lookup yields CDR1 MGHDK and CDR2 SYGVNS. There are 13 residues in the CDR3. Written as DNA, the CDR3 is TGTGCCAGCTGGACAGGGGGCGGCTATGGCTACACCTTC. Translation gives CASWTGGGYGYTF.

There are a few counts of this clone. CDR3 amino acids: CASSLGRGGLSSGANVLTF. The CDR3 bases are TGTGCCAGCAGTTTAGGCCGGGGGGGTTTAAGTTCTGGGGCCAACGTCCTGACTTTC. The gene calls are TRBV28 and TRBJ2-6; 8 nucleotides match TRBD2. With V trimmed by 2 bases and J by 1 base, 10 bases remained unmatched. The CDR3 is 19 amino acids. Germline V gives CDR1 MDHEN, CDR2 SYDVKM. The full variable domain, its missing parts supplied by reference TRBV28 and TRBJ2-6, is DVKVTQSSRYLVKRTGEKVFLECVQDMDHENMFWYRQDPGLGLRLIYFSYDVKMKEKGDIPEGYSVSREKKERFSLILESASTNQTSMYLCASSLGRGGLSSGANVLTFGAGSRLTVL.

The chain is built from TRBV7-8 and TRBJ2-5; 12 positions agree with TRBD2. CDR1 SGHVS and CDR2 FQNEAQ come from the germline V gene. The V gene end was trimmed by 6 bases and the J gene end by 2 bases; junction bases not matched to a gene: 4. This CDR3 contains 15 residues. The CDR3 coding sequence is TGTGCCAGCAGATCAGGACTAGCGGGGCAAGAGACCCAGTACTTC. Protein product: CASRSGLAGQETQYF.

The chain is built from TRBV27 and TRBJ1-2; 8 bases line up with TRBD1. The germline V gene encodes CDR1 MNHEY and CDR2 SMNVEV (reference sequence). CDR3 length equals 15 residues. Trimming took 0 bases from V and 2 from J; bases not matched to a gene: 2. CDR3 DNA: TGTGCCAGCAGTTTATCAAGGACAGGGAACTATGGCTACACCTTC. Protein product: CASSLSRTGNYGYTF.

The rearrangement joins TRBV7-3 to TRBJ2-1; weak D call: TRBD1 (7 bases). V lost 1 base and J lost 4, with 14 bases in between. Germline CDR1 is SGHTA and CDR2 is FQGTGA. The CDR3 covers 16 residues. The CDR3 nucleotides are TGTGCCAGCAGCTTAAGTCTCGGGGGACAGTACAATGAGCAGTTCTTC. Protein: CASSLSLGGQYNEQFF.

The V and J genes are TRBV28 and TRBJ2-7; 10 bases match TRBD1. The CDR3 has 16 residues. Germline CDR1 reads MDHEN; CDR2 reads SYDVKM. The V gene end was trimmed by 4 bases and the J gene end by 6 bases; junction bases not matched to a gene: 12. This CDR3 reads CASSSNRDRGLGEQYF. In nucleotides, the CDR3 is TGTGCCAGCAGTTCAAACCGGGACAGGGGACTGGGCGAGCAGTACTTC.

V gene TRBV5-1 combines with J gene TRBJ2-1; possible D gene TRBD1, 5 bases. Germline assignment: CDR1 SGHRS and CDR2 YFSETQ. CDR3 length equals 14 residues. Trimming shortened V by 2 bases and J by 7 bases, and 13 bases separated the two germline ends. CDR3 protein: CASSLNNRRNEQFF. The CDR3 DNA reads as TGCGCCAGCAGCTTAAACAACAGGCGGAATGAGCAGTTCTTC.

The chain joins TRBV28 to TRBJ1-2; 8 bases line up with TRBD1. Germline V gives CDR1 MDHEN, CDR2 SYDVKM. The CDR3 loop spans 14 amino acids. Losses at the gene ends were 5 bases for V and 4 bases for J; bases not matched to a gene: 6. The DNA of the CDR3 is TGTGCCAGCAGTCACAGGGGGAGAATCTATGGCTACACCTTC. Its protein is CASSHRGRIYGYTF.

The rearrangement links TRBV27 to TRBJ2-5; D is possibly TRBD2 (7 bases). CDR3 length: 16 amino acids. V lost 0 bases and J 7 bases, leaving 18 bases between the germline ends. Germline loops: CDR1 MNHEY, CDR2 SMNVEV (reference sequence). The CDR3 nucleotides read TGTGCCAGCAGTTTATCCCGAGGGGGGGTAGGGGCGACCCAGTACTTC. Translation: CASSLSRGGVGATQYF.

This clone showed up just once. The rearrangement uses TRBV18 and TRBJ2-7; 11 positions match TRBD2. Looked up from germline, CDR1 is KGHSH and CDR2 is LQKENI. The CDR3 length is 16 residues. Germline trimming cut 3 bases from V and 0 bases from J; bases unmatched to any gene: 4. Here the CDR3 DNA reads TGTGCCAGCTCACCTCTAGCGGGGGGACTCTCCTACGAGCAGTACTTC. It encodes CASSPLAGGLSYEQYF. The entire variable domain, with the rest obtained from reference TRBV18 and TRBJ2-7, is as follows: NAGVMQNPRHLVRRRGQEARLRCSPMKGHSHVYWYRQLPEEGLKFMVYLQKENIIDESGMPKERFSAEFPKEGPSILRIQQVVRGDSAAYFCASSPLAGGLSYEQYFGPGTRLTVT.